This T cell receptor (beta chain) was obtained from a study of lymphopenia after photon versus proton radiotherapy. Study-wide results and caveats: Under photons, naive T cells and diversity fell while effector/memory populations rose.

With 5 bases clipped from V and 2 bases from J, the junction kept 6 bases outside the gene matches. The CDR3 runs to 16 residues. Germline V gene lookup returns CDR1 SGHAT and CDR2 FQNNGV. Turning to this clone: Its antigen is as yet unknown.

The table came from immunoSEQ multiplex PCR; TCRdb's copy has only in-frame clones and leaves some out. The table lists 150,000 to 200,000 clones, approximately 90% of them singletons. The V call is TRBV11-2, the J call TRBJ2-2, with 9 nucleotides matching TRBD1. This receptor was taken from a man aged 45-60 years with gastric cancer. This sample comprised peripheral blood, obtained from a patient treated with photon-based radiotherapy. CDR3 nucleotide sequence: TGTGCCAGCAGCCAGAGGACAGGGGATAACACCGGGGAGCTGTTTTTT. Its translation is CASSQRTGDNTGELFF.